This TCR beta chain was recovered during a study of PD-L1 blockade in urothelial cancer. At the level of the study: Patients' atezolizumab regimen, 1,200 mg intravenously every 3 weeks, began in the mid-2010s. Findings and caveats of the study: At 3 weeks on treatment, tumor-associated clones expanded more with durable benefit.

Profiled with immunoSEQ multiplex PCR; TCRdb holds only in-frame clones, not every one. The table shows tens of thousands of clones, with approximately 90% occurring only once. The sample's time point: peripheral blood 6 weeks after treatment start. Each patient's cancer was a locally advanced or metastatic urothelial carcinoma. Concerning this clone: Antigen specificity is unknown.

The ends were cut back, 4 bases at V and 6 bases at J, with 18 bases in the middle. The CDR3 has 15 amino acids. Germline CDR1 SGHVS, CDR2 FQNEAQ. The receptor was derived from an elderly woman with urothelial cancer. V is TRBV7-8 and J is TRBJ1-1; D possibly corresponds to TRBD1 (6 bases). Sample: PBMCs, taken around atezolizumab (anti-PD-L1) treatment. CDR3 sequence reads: CASSYTTGFGAEAFF. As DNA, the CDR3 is TGTGCCAGCAGCTACACTACAGGGTTTGGGGCTGAAGCTTTCTTT.